This entry describes one T cell receptor (beta chain). This sample was included in a study of blood T cell repertoires in COVID-19. Trimming at V came to 3 bases and at J to 8 bases, leaving 6 bases not matched to a gene. This CDR3 spans 16 amino acids. The V gene's germline CDR1 is KGHSH and CDR2 LQKENI. Measured with immunoSEQ multiplex PCR; TCRdb has only the in-frame clones, and not every one. There are over 150,000 clones in the sample; about four fifths occur only once, and about 31% lies in the top ten. The chain links TRBV18 to TRBJ2-1, with TRBD2 matching 14 bases. Sample: peripheral blood. This clonotype was obtained from a woman in her sixties or seventies with acute or convalescent COVID-19. CDR3 sequence (DNA): TGTGCCAGCTCACCCCCGACTAGCGGGGGGGCTGATGAGCAGTTCTTC. Translated, it gives CASSPPTSGGADEQFF.